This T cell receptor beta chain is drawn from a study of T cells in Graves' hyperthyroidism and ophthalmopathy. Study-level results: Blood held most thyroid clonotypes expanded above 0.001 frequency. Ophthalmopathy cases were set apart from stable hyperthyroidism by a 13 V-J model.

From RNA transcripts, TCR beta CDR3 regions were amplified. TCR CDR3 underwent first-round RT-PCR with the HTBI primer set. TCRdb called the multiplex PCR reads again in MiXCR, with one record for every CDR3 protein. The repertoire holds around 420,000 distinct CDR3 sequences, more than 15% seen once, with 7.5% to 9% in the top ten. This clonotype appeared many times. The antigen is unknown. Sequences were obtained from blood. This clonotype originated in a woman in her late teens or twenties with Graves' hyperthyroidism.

This CDR3 reads CASSSWAGNTYEQYF. DNA of the CDR3: TGTGCCAGCAGTTCATGGGCAGGGAATACCTACGAGCAGTACTTC. The genes are TRBV28 and TRBJ2-7, with D perhaps matching TRBD1 (5 bases). Trimming pared 4 bases from V and 2 bases from J, leaving 15 bases between. In germline, CDR1 is MDHEN, CDR2 SYDVKM. There are 15 residues in the CDR3.